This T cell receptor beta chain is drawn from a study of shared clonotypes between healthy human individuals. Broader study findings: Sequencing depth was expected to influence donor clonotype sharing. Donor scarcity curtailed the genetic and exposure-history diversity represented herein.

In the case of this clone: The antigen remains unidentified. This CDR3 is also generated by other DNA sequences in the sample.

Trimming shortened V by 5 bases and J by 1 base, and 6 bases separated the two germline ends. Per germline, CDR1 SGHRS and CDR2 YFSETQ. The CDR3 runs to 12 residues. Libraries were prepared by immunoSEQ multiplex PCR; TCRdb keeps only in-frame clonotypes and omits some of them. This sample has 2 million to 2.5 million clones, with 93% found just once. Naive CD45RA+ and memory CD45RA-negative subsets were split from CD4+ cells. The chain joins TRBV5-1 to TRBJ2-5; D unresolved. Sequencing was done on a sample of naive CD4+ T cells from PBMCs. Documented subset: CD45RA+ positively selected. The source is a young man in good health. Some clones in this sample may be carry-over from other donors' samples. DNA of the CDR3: TGCGCCAGCAGTCAGATCCAAGAGACCCAGTACTTC. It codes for CASSQIQETQYF.